This T cell receptor beta chain appears in the sequencing data of a study of blood T cell repertoires in COVID-19. Profiling relied on immunoSEQ multiplex PCR, and the TCRdb table lists in-frame clones only, not all of them. The sample has under 250,000 clones; 83% are singletons. Germline V gives CDR1 KGHDR, CDR2 SFDVKD. CDR3 length: 15 amino acids. V trimming: 4 bases; J trimming: 0 bases; junction bases outside the gene matches: 2. The receptor was derived from a man aged 50 to 60 with active or convalescent COVID-19. This sequence joins TRBV24-1 and TRBJ2-5, with 9 bases fitting TRBD1. Sequencing input: peripheral blood. CDR3 loop: CATSDRDRDQETQYF. The CDR3 DNA reads as TGTGCCACCAGTGACCGGGACAGGGACCAAGAGACCCAGTACTTC.